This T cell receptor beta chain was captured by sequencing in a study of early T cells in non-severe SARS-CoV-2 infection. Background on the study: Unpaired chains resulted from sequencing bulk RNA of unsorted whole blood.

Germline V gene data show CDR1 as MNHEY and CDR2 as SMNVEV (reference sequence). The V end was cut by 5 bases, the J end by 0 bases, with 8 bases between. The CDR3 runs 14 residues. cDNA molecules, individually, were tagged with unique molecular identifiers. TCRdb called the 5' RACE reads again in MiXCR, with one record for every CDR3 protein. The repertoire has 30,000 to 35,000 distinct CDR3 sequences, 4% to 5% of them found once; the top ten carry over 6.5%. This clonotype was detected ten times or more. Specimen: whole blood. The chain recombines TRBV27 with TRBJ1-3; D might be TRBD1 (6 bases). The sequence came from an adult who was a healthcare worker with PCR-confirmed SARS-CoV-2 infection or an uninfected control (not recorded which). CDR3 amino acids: CASSDRSSGNTIYF. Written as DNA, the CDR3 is TGTGCCAGCAGTGACAGGAGCTCTGGAAACACCATATATTTT.